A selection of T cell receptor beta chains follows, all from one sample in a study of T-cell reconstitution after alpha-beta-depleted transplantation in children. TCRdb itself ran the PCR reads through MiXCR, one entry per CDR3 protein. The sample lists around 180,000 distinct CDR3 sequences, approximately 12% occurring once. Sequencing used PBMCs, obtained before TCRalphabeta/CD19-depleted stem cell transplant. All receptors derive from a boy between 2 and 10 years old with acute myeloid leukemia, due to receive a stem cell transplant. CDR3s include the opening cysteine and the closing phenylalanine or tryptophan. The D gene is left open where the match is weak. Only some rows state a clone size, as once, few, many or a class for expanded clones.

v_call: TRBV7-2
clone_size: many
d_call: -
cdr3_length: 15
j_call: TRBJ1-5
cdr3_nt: TGTGCCAGCAGCTCGGTAAAGAAGGGCAATCAGCCCCAGCATTTT
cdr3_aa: CASSSVKKGNQPQHF

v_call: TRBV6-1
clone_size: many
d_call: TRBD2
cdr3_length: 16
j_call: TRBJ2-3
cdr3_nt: TGTGCCAGCAGTCTGCTTCCGGGAGGCGGTGGAGATACGCAGTATTTT
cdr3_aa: CASSLLPGGGGDTQYF

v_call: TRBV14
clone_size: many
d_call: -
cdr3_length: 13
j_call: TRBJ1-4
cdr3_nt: TGTGCCAGCAGCCTTAGGGCGATTGAAAAACTGTTTTTT
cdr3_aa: CASSLRAIEKLFF

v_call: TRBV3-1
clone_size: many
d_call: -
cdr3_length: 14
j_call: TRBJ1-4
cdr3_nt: TGTGCCAGCGGTTCGGGGGCTCTCAATGAAAAACTGTTTTTT
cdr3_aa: CASGSGALNEKLFF

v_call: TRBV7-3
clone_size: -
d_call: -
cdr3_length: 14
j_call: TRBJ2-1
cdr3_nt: TGTGCCAGCAGCTTAAGTCCCGGGCACAATGAGCAGTTCTTC
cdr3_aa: CASSLSPGHNEQFF

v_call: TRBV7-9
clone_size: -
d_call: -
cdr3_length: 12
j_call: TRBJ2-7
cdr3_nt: TGTGCCGTCCGGGACGCAACCTACGAGCAGTACTTC
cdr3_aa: CAVRDATYEQYF

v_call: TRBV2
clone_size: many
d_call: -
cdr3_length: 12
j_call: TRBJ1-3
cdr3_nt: TGTGCCAGCAGTGCAGGTGGAAACACCATATATTTT
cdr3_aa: CASSAGGNTIYF

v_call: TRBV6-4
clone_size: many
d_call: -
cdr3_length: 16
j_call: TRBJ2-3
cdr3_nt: TGTGCCAGCAGTGACCGTATAGCGACTAGCACAGATACGCAGTATTTT
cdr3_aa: CASSDRIATSTDTQYF

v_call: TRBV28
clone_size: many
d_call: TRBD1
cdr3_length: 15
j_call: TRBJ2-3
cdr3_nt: TGTGCCAGCAGTCTACAGGGGGCGGGCACAGATACGCAGTATTTT
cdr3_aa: CASSLQGAGTDTQYF

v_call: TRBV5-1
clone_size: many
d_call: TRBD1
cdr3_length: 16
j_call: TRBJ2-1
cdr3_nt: TGCGCCAGCAGCGATTTCGGGACAGTATCCTACAATGAGCAGTTCTTC
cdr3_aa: CASSDFGTVSYNEQFF

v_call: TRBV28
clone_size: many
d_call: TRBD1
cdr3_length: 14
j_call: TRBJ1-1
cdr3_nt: TGTGCCAGCAGTCTCGCAGGGGGGATCACTGAAGCTTTCTTT
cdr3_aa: CASSLAGGITEAFF

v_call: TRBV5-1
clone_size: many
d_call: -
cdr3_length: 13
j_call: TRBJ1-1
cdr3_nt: TGCGCCAGCAGCTTAACAGAGAACACTGAAGCTTTCTTT
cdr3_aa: CASSLTENTEAFF

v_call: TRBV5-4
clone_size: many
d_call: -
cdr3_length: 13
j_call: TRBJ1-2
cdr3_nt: TGTGCCAGCAGTGTGAGGGGGGCGCATGGCTACACCTTC
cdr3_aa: CASSVRGAHGYTF

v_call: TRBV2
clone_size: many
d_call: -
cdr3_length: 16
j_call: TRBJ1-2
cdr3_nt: TGTGCCAGCAGTGACCCCGTTGGATGGGGGGACTATGGCTACACCTTC
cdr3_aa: CASSDPVGWGDYGYTF

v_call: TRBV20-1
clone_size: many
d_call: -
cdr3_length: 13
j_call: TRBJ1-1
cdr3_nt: TGCAGTGCTAGAGGACAGGTGAACACTGAAGCTTTCTTT
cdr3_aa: CSARGQVNTEAFF

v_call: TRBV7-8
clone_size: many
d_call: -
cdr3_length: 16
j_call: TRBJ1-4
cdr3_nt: TGTGCCAGCAGCTTAGTAAGGCGGGGGGCCGGTGAAAAACTGTTTTTT
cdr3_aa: CASSLVRRGAGEKLFF

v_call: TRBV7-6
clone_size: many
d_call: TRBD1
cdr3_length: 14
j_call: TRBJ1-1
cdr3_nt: TGTGCCAGCAGACCACAGGGGGCTAACACTGAAGCTTTCTTT
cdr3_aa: CASRPQGANTEAFF